The 10 T cell receptor beta chains below come from one sample, sequenced in a study of cytomegalovirus exposure and HLA in healthy donors. The PCR used 60 Vbeta and 13 Jbeta primers. Measured with immunoSEQ multiplex PCR; TCRdb has only the in-frame clones, and not every one. The table lists 60,000 to 70,000 clones, 68% of them singletons. Sequenced material: PBMCs. The source is a man aged 35 to 55 in good health and CMV-seropositive.

The CDR3 DNA sequence: TGTGCCAGCAGCCAGGCGGGGGGGGCCTACAATGAGCAGTTCTTC. As protein: CASSQAGGAYNEQFF. The rearrangement links TRBV4-2 to TRBJ2-1; 9 nucleotides match TRBD2. V lost 3 bases to trimming and J lost 2 bases; unmatched junction nucleotides: 2. CDR3 length equals 15 residues. CDR1 and CDR2 from the germline V gene are LGHNA and YNFKEQ.

V usage is TRBV27 and J usage is TRBJ2-5, with 7 nucleotides matching TRBD2. Looked up from germline, CDR1 is MNHEY and CDR2 is SMNVEV (reference sequence). The junction had 11 bases not matched to a gene; V was cut back by 7 bases and J by 0 bases. The CDR3 is 16 amino acids. CDR3 in DNA: TGTGCCAGCACTTCATGGGGGGGTTCGGACCAAGAGACCCAGTACTTC. It translates to CASTSWGGSDQETQYF.

This clone was counted only a few times. J is TRBJ2-3 and V is TRBV13; 9 nucleotides match TRBD2. CDR3 size: 15 residues. CDR1 is PRHDT, CDR2 FYEKMQ, per germline (reference sequence). Trimming took 6 bases from V and 4 from J; bases not matched to a gene: 8. CDR3 in DNA: TGTGCCAGCAGTTATAGCGGGAGCGCCTCAGATACGCAGTATTTT. Its protein product is CASSYSGSASDTQYF.

This clone was counted a few times. This same CDR3 is encoded by further DNA sequences in the sample. The rearrangement joins TRBV27 to TRBJ2-7; tentative D call: TRBD1 (6 bases). CDR1 is MNHEY and CDR2 is SMNVEV in the germline V gene (reference sequence). Deletions cut 6 bases from V and 4 bases from J, with 19 bases between. There are 15 residues in the CDR3. This CDR3 is CASSPLTGTTYEQYF. The DNA of the CDR3 is TGTGCCAGCAGCCCCTTAACCGGGACAACTTACGAGCAGTACTTC.

The chain joins TRBV29-1 to TRBJ2-7; TRBD1 agrees at 9 bases. Germline V gene sequence: CDR1 SQVTM, CDR2 ANQGSEA. With 6 bases clipped from V and 0 bases from J, the junction kept 3 bases outside the gene matches. The CDR3 length is 13 residues. The CDR3 sequence: CSVRTGDSYEQYF. DNA for the CDR3: TGCAGCGTACGGACAGGGGACTCCTACGAGCAGTACTTC.

The chain carries TRBV5-1 and TRBJ2-7, with a possible D match to TRBD2 (5 bases). Per the germline V gene, CDR1 is SGHRS and CDR2 is YFSETQ. V was cut by 4 bases and J by 2 bases, with 13 bases left in between. The CDR3 consists of 14 residues. The CDR3 DNA reads TGCGCCAGCAGCGCGGACTCGCCAACCTACGAGCAGTACTTC. As protein: CASSADSPTYEQYF.

The genes are TRBV30 and TRBJ2-7; maybe TRBD2 (5 bases). Per the germline V gene, CDR1 is GTSNPN and CDR2 is SVGIG (reference sequence). The CDR3 length is 13 residues. Trimming shortened V by 1 base and J by 3 bases, and 10 bases separated the two germline ends. CDR3 amino acids: CAWSAGTIYEQYF. The DNA for the CDR3 is TGTGCCTGGAGTGCGGGAACTATCTACGAGCAGTACTTC.

The chain joins TRBV15 to TRBJ1-2, with TRBD1 matching 7 bases. This CDR3 is 15 amino acids long. CDR1 is LNHNV, CDR2 YYDKDF, per germline (reference sequence). Germline trimming cut 0 bases from V and 1 base from J; bases unmatched to any gene: 2. As DNA, the CDR3 is TGTGCCACCAGCAGAGATAGGGACAGTAACTATGGCTACACCTTC. This sequence encodes CATSRDRDSNYGYTF.

This clone has just one count. The CDR3 loop reads CAWSVAGGDTQYF. CDR3 sequence (DNA): TGTGCCTGGAGTGTGGCAGGAGGAGATACGCAGTATTTT. V and J are TRBV30 and TRBJ2-3, with D possibly matching TRBD2 (5 bases). V shed 0 bases and J shed 5 bases, with 9 bases lying between them. This CDR3 has 13 amino acids. Germline lookup yields CDR1 GTSNPN and CDR2 SVGIG (reference sequence).

This rearrangement joins TRBV7-9 to TRBJ1-1, with a tentative D call TRBD1 (6 bases). Germline CDR1 and CDR2: SEHNR and FQNEAQ (reference sequence). V lost 2 bases and J 5 bases, leaving 12 bases between the germline ends. The length of the CDR3 is 14 residues. Here the CDR3 reads CASSLTRGGTEAFF. DNA of the CDR3: TGTGCCAGCAGCTTAACCAGAGGGGGTACTGAAGCTTTCTTT.